This passage covers 22 T cell receptor beta chains from one sample sequenced in a study of blood T cells in healthy people across ages. Primers used in a second PCR of about 7 to 12 cycles were a sample-barcoded 5' primer and a J-beta primer mix. TCRdb re-called the 5' RACE reads with MiXCR, one entry per CDR3 protein. Of about 640,000 distinct CDR3 sequences detected, 45% to 65% appear once; the ten largest clones hold roughly 34%. The sequencing sample was made of blood. The origin of the receptors is a man between 60 and 75 years old in good health.

The chain uses TRBV6-2 or TRBV6-3 and TRBJ1-6; D possibly corresponds to TRBD1 (5 bases). Germline V gene data show CDR1 as MNHEY and CDR2 as SVGEGT. The V end lost 6 bases, the J end lost 7 bases, and 10 bases lay between the germline ends. This CDR3 contains 13 residues. The CDR3 DNA reads as TGTGCCAGCAGGGACAATTGGAATTCACCCCTCCACTTT. Translating gives CASRDNWNSPLHF.

This chain joins TRBV5-1 and TRBJ2-3; TRBD1 might be the D (6 bases). The CDR3 covers 14 residues. The V and J ends lost 3 bases and 6 bases respectively, with 14 bases between them. The germline CDR1 and CDR2 sequences are SGHRS and YFSETQ. Written as DNA, the CDR3 is TGCGCCAGCAGCTCGACGACAGGACCCGATACGCAGTATTTT. Translated: CASSSTTGPDTQYF.

This chain links TRBV5-1 with TRBJ2-5, with 11 bases identical to TRBD2. The J call may not be correct, given that the DNA end is closer to TRBJ2-7. The CDR3 loop spans 15 amino acids. From germline, CDR1 is SGHRS and CDR2 YFSETQ. The CDR3 DNA sequence: TGCGCCAGCAGCCCCTCTAGCGGGGGGCACTACGAGCAGTACTTC. This codes for CASSPSSGGHYEQYF.

V gene TRBV5-1 combines with J gene TRBJ2-3, with 7 bases identical to TRBD2. V was pared by 3 bases and J by 4 bases, with 5 bases of the junction left unmatched. The CDR3 runs to 14 residues. The germline gives CDR1 SGHRS, CDR2 YFSETQ. The CDR3 DNA reads as TGCGCCAGCAGCTCCCGGGACTACGCAGATACGCAGTATTTT. The encoded protein is CASSSRDYADTQYF.

The chain carries TRBV4-2 and TRBJ2-7; D perhaps matches TRBD2 (5 bases). This CDR3 region has 20 residues. V gave up 1 base and J gave up 4 bases, with 29 bases separating them. Germline CDR1 reads LGHNA; CDR2 reads YNFKEQ. For the CDR3, the DNA is TGTGCCAGCAGCCAAGGAGTTGCCGGGGTCGGGCAGACACTTGGTTACGAGCAGTACTTC. Encoded protein: CASSQGVAGVGQTLGYEQYF.

This clonotype was counted a few times. The J gene is TRBJ2-2, the V gene TRBV7-9; D is perhaps TRBD1 (5 bases). The length of the CDR3 is 15 residues. Trimming left V 5 bases short and J 6 bases short, with 16 bases between. Germline values: CDR1 SEHNR, CDR2 FQNEAQ (reference sequence). CDR3 protein: CASSPLQGRPGELFF. CDR3 bases: TGTGCCAGCAGCCCCCTGCAGGGAAGGCCCGGGGAGCTGTTTTTT. The whole variable domain, filled in from reference TRBV7-9 and TRBJ2-2, reads DTGVSQNPRHKITKRGQNVTFRCDPISEHNRLYWYRQTLGQGPEFLTYFQNEAQLEKSRLLSDRFSAERPKGSFSTLEIQRTEQGDSAMYLCASSPLQGRPGELFFGEGSRLTVL.

This clonotype turned up a few times. This CDR3 reads CASSLSDRKNSPLHF. The CDR3 region has the DNA TGTGCCAGCAGTTTATCCGACAGAAAGAATTCACCCCTCCACTTT. V is TRBV28 and J is TRBJ1-6, with TRBD1 as a possible D gene (5 bases). This CDR3 region has 15 residues. The germline V and J ends were trimmed by 1 base and 7 bases, with 11 bases remaining between them. Germline loops: CDR1 MDHEN, CDR2 SYDVKM.

V usage is TRBV20-1 and J usage is TRBJ2-6; D is unresolved. V was trimmed by 5 bases and J by 4 bases, leaving 6 bases between them. The germline gives CDR1 DFQATT, CDR2 SNEGSKA (reference sequence). This CDR3 has 12 residues. CDR3 amino acids: CSALGGANVLTF. DNA for the CDR3: TGCAGTGCTCTGGGGGGGGCCAACGTCCTGACTTTC.

CDR3 amino acids: CASGKGQFF. For the CDR3, the DNA is TGTGCCAGTGGGAAGGGGCAGTTCTTC. The chain joins TRBV28 to TRBJ2-1; D is ambiguous. V lost 9 bases and J lost 12, with 9 bases in between. This CDR3 spans 9 amino acids. Germline V gene lookup returns CDR1 MDHEN and CDR2 SYDVKM.

This chain joins TRBV6-5 and TRBJ2-5; D perhaps matches TRBD2 (5 bases). The CDR3 has 14 residues. The germline V gene encodes CDR1 MNHEY and CDR2 SVGAGI. Trimming removed 10 bases at V and 0 bases at J, with 15 bases between. CDR3 residues: CATNRDRYQETQYF. CDR3 nucleotide sequence: TGTGCCACCAACCGGGATCGGTACCAAGAGACCCAGTACTTC.

This clonotype was seen a few times. The chain has TRBV6-5 and TRBJ2-5; D is tentatively TRBD1 or TRBD2 (5 bases each). Trimming shortened V by 5 bases and J by 11 bases, and 21 bases separated the two germline ends. CDR1 is MNHEY and CDR2 is SVGAGI in the germline V gene. The CDR3 length is 14 residues. CDR3 region: CASSPGRSYGEQYF. In DNA, the CDR3 is TGTGCCAGCAGTCCGGGACGATCCTACGGGGAGCAGTACTTC.

In this sample, this clonotype turned up once. The CDR3 DNA sequence: TGCAGTGCTAGCTGGGGCGGGGCGACCCAAGAGACCCAGTACTTC. Translated, it gives CSASWGGATQETQYF. The J gene is TRBJ2-5, the V gene TRBV20-1; perhaps TRBD2 as D (6 bases). Trimming stripped 3 bases from V and 1 base from J, with 15 bases between. The V gene's germline CDR1 is DFQATT and CDR2 SNEGSKA (reference sequence). This CDR3 is built from 15 residues.

This clonotype was observed a few times. This chain uses TRBV6-2 or TRBV6-3 with TRBJ2-3, with TRBD2 as a possible D gene (6 bases). Germline lookup yields CDR1 MNHEY and CDR2 SVGEGT. V lost 5 bases, J lost 3 bases, and 9 bases lay in between. The CDR3 sequence is 13 residues long. The CDR3: CASSPGETDTQYF. Here the CDR3 DNA reads TGTGCCAGCAGTCCGGGGGAAACAGATACGCAGTATTTT.

The chain couples TRBV4-1 to TRBJ2-4; perhaps TRBD1 as D (5 bases). Deletions cut 0 bases from V and 2 bases from J, with 14 bases between. The germline gives CDR1 MGHRA, CDR2 YSYEKL. This CDR3 has 17 residues. This chain's CDR3 is CASSQDTVAGTKNIQYF. The CDR3 DNA follows: TGCGCCAGCAGCCAAGACACGGTGGCAGGGACCAAAAACATTCAGTACTTC.

The table lists this clonotype with a few counts. The CDR3 is CASRPRGLETQYF. The CDR3 coding sequence is TGTGCCAGCCGCCCCAGGGGTTTGGAGACCCAGTACTTC. The gene calls are TRBV12-3 or TRBV12-4 and TRBJ2-7, with D perhaps TRBD1 (6 bases). Judging by the DNA end, TRBJ2-5 fits better; the J call may be wrong. The CDR3 has 13 amino acids.

The V gene is TRBV5-6, the J gene TRBJ1-2; 8 bases are shared with TRBD1. CDR3 length: 17 amino acids. With V trimmed by 4 bases and J by 4 bases, 15 bases remained unmatched. Germline V gene sequence: CDR1 SGHDT, CDR2 YYEEEE. The DNA for the CDR3 is TGTGCCAGCAGCGCGCCCGGACAGGGAACCTATGGCTATGGCTACACCTTC. It yields the protein CASSAPGQGTYGYGYTF.

The chain has TRBV20-1 and TRBJ2-3; 9 bases agree with TRBD2. The CDR3 has 14 residues. From germline, CDR1 is DFQATT and CDR2 SNEGSKA (reference sequence). V lost 6 bases to trimming and J lost 9 bases; unmatched junction nucleotides: 13. CDR3 coding DNA: TGCAGTGCGACTAGCGGCAGCTCCGATGTGACGCAGTATTTT. Translating it yields CSATSGSSDVTQYF.

This chain links TRBV3-1 with TRBJ1-1; D uncertain. V was trimmed by 1 base and J by 9 bases, leaving 9 bases between them. This CDR3 has 12 amino acids. Germline V gene sequence: CDR1 LGHDT, CDR2 YNNKEL (reference sequence). This chain's CDR3 is CASSQGIRKAFF. The CDR3 DNA reads as TGTGCCAGCAGCCAAGGGATCAGGAAAGCTTTCTTT.

This chain joins TRBV3-1 and TRBJ2-4; 8 nucleotides align to TRBD1. The CDR3 loop spans 17 amino acids. Trimming took 1 base from V and 6 from J; bases not matched to a gene: 11. The germline V gene has CDR1 LGHDT and CDR2 YNNKEL (reference sequence). This chain's CDR3 is CASSQVGDPGGRNIQYF. DNA for the CDR3: TGTGCCAGCAGCCAAGTCGGAGATCCAGGGGGCAGAAACATTCAGTACTTC.

The chain carries TRBV7-9 and TRBJ2-4, with 12 bases identical to TRBD2. The ends lost 2 bases at V and 2 bases at J; junction bases unmatched: 4. The CDR3 covers 17 residues. From germline, CDR1 is SEHNR and CDR2 FQNEAQ (reference sequence). The CDR3 reads CASSLLAGGLSKNIQYF. The CDR3 DNA is TGTGCCAGCAGCTTACTAGCGGGGGGGCTATCCAAAAACATTCAGTACTTC.

V and J are TRBV20-1 and TRBJ1-5; TRBD1 aligns across 8 bases. Germline loops: CDR1 DFQATT, CDR2 SNEGSKA (reference sequence). This CDR3 contains 15 residues. V dropped 3 bases and J dropped 2; count of bases not matched to a gene: 6. The chain's CDR3 is CSASRGRGGNQPQHF. In nucleotides, the CDR3 is TGCAGTGCTAGCAGGGGGCGAGGAGGCAATCAGCCCCAGCATTTT.

This chain links TRBV4-1 with TRBJ2-3; D is uncertain. This CDR3 region has 14 residues. The V and J ends lost 5 bases and 2 bases respectively, with 11 bases between them. Germline-derived CDR1 and CDR2 are MGHRA and YSYEKL. This chain's CDR3 is CASSEGPLTDTQYF. For the CDR3, the DNA is TGCGCCAGCAGCGAAGGACCCCTCACAGATACGCAGTATTTT.